The 31 T cell receptor beta chains below were found in one sample sequenced in a study of circulating and synovial CD4+ cells in juvenile arthritis. Profiled with immunoSEQ multiplex PCR; TCRdb holds only in-frame clones, not every one. Of 30,000 to 40,000 clones detected, 90% to 95% appear once; the ten largest clones hold 0.55% to 0.85%. Specimen: CD4+ T cells from blood. The receptor set was obtained from a human donor with juvenile idiopathic arthritis.

The genes are TRBV7-7 and TRBJ2-1; 12 bases align to TRBD2. The CDR3 is made up of 17 amino acids. Trimming took 5 bases from V and 6 from J; bases not matched to a gene: 11. Germline CDR1 reads SSHAT; CDR2 reads FNYEAQ (reference sequence). The CDR3 sequence: CASSPTSGGLTPNEQFF. The CDR3 region has the DNA TGTGCCAGCAGCCCGACTAGCGGGGGCCTCACCCCCAATGAGCAGTTCTTC.

The sample holds one count of this clone. V usage is TRBV28 and J usage is TRBJ1-1; D is perhaps TRBD1 (6 bases). From germline, CDR1 is MDHEN and CDR2 SYDVKM. Trimming took 7 bases from V and 5 from J, leaving 11 bases between them. This CDR3 is built from 12 residues. This CDR3 reads CASMRGRTEAFF. As DNA, the CDR3 is TGTGCCAGCATGCGGGGGCGGACTGAAGCTTTCTTT.

The chain combines TRBV2 with TRBJ1-1; D not certain. CDR1 SNHLY and CDR2 FYNNEI come from the germline V gene. V was clipped by 0 bases and J by 0 bases, with 5 bases between them. The CDR3 runs to 14 residues. The CDR3 DNA is TGTGCCAGCAGTGAAGCCCCGGTGAACACTGAAGCTTTCTTT. Protein product: CASSEAPVNTEAFF.

The CDR3 nucleotides read TGTGCCAGCAGCTACTCAGGGGGCGGAGGGACCCAGTACTTC. Translated: CASSYSGGGGTQYF. The rearrangement joins TRBV7-3 to TRBJ2-5; 8 positions match TRBD1. After removal of 4 bases from V and 7 bases from J, the junction contained 8 bases not matched to a gene. CDR1 SGHTA and CDR2 FQGTGA come from the germline V gene. This CDR3 has 14 amino acids.

The chain recombines TRBV2 with TRBJ2-7, with 7 positions matching TRBD2. The CDR3 length is 15 residues. The ends lost 5 bases at V and 4 bases at J; junction bases unmatched: 11. Germline V CDR1 and CDR2: SNHLY, FYNNEI. CDR3 in amino acids: CASSCLRENGYEQYF. The CDR3 coding sequence is TGTGCCAGCAGTTGTCTGCGGGAGAACGGGTACGAGCAGTACTTC.

The chain joins TRBV7-9 to TRBJ1-1, with no clear D. CDR1 is SEHNR and CDR2 is FQNEAQ in the germline V gene (reference sequence). CDR3 size: 15 residues. Trimming removed 1 base from V and 1 base from J, with 10 bases in between. This chain's CDR3 is CASSLESGQNTEAFF. CDR3 DNA: TGTGCCAGCAGCTTAGAGTCGGGTCAGAACACTGAAGCTTTCTTT. Supplemented by reference TRBV7-9 and TRBJ1-1, the full variable domain reads DTGVSQNPRHKITKRGQNVTFRCDPISEHNRLYWYRQTLGQGPEFLTYFQNEAQLEKSRLLSDRFSAERPKGSFSTLEIQRTEQGDSAMYLCASSLESGQNTEAFFGQGTRLTVV.

This clone was picked up one time. The rearrangement uses TRBV7-9 and TRBJ2-2; weak D call: TRBD2 (6 bases). The CDR3 consists of 18 residues. V dropped 2 bases and J dropped 3 bases, with 19 bases sitting between them. Germline loops: CDR1 SEHNR, CDR2 FQNEAQ (reference sequence). The CDR3 DNA follows: TGTGCCAGCAGCTTACCGGCCGGGCTGCGGGGTGACACCGGGGAGCTGTTTTTT. It is translated as CASSLPAGLRGDTGELFF.

V and J are TRBV19 and TRBJ2-3; 7 nucleotides align to TRBD1. The V segment lost 6 bases and the J segment 3 bases; nucleotides outside the gene matches: 12. The CDR3 sequence is 16 residues long. In germline, CDR1 is LNHDA, CDR2 SQIVND (reference sequence). In DNA form, the CDR3 reads TGTGCCAGTAGCGCCATTTCAGGGGGTATGACAGATACGCAGTATTTT. Encoded protein: CASSAISGGMTDTQYF.

The V and J genes are TRBV5-1 and TRBJ2-3; 8 bases are a match to TRBD2. Looked up from germline, CDR1 is SGHRS and CDR2 is YFSETQ. V trimming: 4 bases; J trimming: 0 bases; junction bases outside the gene matches: 7. This CDR3 region has 16 residues. The CDR3 bases are TGCGCCAGCAGCGATGGAGCGGGGGCTAGCACAGATACGCAGTATTTT. Amino acids: CASSDGAGASTDTQYF.

The V and J genes are TRBV11-1 and TRBJ2-7, with a weak D call TRBD2 (5 bases). The CDR3 is 14 residues long. Germline CDR1 SGHAT, CDR2 FQDESV (reference sequence). V was cut by 5 bases and J by 2 bases, with 13 bases left in between. CDR3: CASSRRRPPYEQYF. In DNA form, the CDR3 reads TGTGCCAGCAGCCGACGGAGGCCCCCCTACGAGCAGTACTTC.

Of note for this clone: A junction end diverges from the germline sequence, so it may reflect a read error. V is TRBV7-7 and J is TRBJ2-1; D is unclear. The CDR3 is 14 residues long. CDR1 SSHAT and CDR2 FNYEAQ come from the germline V gene (reference sequence). The CDR3 sequence is CASSPFRSYNEQFF. CDR3 in DNA: TGTGCTAGCAGCCCCTTTAGATCATACAATGAGCAGTTCTTC. Looking up the rest from reference TRBV7-7 and TRBJ2-1 gives the full variable domain: GAGVSQSPRYKVTKRGQDVTLRCDPISSHATLYWYQQALGQGPEFLTYFNYEAQPDKSGLPSDRFSAERPEGSISTLTIQRTEQRDSAMYRCASSPFRSYNEQFFGPGTRLTVL.

The rearrangement uses TRBV7-8 and TRBJ2-7; D gene ambiguous. The V gene's germline CDR1 is SGHVS and CDR2 FQNEAQ. V dropped 1 base and J dropped 0 bases, with 10 bases sitting between them. The CDR3 spans 15 residues. CDR3 nucleotides: TGTGCCAGCAGCTTAGGTGGCATCCACTCCTACGAGCAGTACTTC. This gives the protein CASSLGGIHSYEQYF.

The chain combines TRBV18 with TRBJ2-5; the D gene is possibly TRBD1 (6 bases). V was pared by 4 bases and J by 0 bases, with 12 bases between. CDR1 is KGHSH, CDR2 LQKENI, per germline. CDR3 length: 15 amino acids. The CDR3 DNA sequence: TGTGCCAGCTCACTTGAAGGACAGTACCAAGAGACCCAGTACTTC. This translates into CASSLEGQYQETQYF.

This chain links TRBV19 with TRBJ1-5; D gene uncertain. This CDR3 spans 15 amino acids. Germline values: CDR1 LNHDA, CDR2 SQIVND (reference sequence). With 3 bases removed from V and 5 bases from J, the gap between germline ends came to 14 bases. The CDR3 DNA reads as TGTGCCAGTAGTATTCGGGGAGGAGGCGATCAGCCCCAGCATTTT. Amino acid sequence: CASSIRGGGDQPQHF.

The genes are TRBV4-3 and TRBJ1-3; D not resolved. The CDR3 has 13 residues. V was clipped by 0 bases and J by 9 bases, with 9 bases between them. Germline V CDR1 and CDR2: LGHNA, YSLEER. The CDR3 DNA follows: TGCGCCAGCAGCCAAGAGGAGGGCGCCACCATATATTTT. It translates to CASSQEEGATIYF.

This clone was counted a single time. The chain combines TRBV2 with TRBJ2-7; TRBD1 agrees at 9 bases. This CDR3 contains 13 residues. Germline loops: CDR1 SNHLY, CDR2 FYNNEI. With V trimmed by 6 bases and J by 3 bases, 3 bases remained unmatched. For the CDR3, the DNA is TGTGCCAGCAGACCGACAGGGGGCTACGAGCAGTACTTC. Translated: CASRPTGGYEQYF.

V gene TRBV6-1 combines with J gene TRBJ2-7, with 9 bases identical to TRBD1. The CDR3 covers 16 residues. In germline, CDR1 is MNHNS, CDR2 SASEGT. The ends lost 3 bases at V and 4 bases at J; junction bases unmatched: 10. CDR3 in amino acids: CASSDPGQGDGYEQYF. The CDR3 DNA sequence: TGTGCCAGCAGTGATCCGGGACAGGGCGACGGTTACGAGCAGTACTTC.

The chain joins TRBV2 to TRBJ1-2, with D perhaps TRBD1 (6 bases). The V and J ends lost 3 bases and 2 bases respectively, with 13 bases between them. Per the germline V gene, CDR1 is SNHLY and CDR2 is FYNNEI. The CDR3 sequence is 15 residues long. The CDR3 is CASSDGGQGNYGYTF. CDR3 sequence (DNA): TGTGCCAGCAGTGACGGGGGGCAGGGAAACTATGGCTACACCTTC.

The rearrangement joins TRBV4-2 to TRBJ1-1; D gene uncertain. Germline V gene data show CDR1 as LGHNA and CDR2 as YNFKEQ. The CDR3 is made up of 14 amino acids. Trimming pared 1 base from V and 6 bases from J, leaving 12 bases between. The CDR3 DNA sequence: TGTGCCAGCAGCCAAGCTGGGCCTCCGCCTGAAGCTTTCTTT. This sequence encodes CASSQAGPPPEAFF.

This chain joins TRBV5-1 and TRBJ2-1, with TRBD2 matching over 14 bases. This CDR3 contains 15 residues. CDR1 is SGHRS and CDR2 is YFSETQ in the germline V gene. V shed 3 bases and J 6 bases; nucleotides not matched to a gene: 2. The CDR3, as DNA: TGCGCCAGCAGCTCCGGGACTAGCGGGGGCAATGAGCAGTTCTTC. This sequence encodes CASSSGTSGGNEQFF.

The chain employs TRBV28 and TRBJ2-5; 8 bases line up with TRBD1. The CDR3 loop spans 18 amino acids. The germline gives CDR1 MDHEN, CDR2 SYDVKM. With V trimmed by 2 bases and J by 5 bases, 16 bases remained unmatched. The CDR3 bases are TGTGCCAGCAGTTTAAGGGGTCTTACGTCAGGGGGCTTGGAGACCCAGTACTTC. Its translation is CASSLRGLTSGGLETQYF.

V and J are TRBV19 and TRBJ1-2; 7 positions agree with TRBD1. The CDR3 contains 15 residues. CDR1 is LNHDA and CDR2 is SQIVND in the germline V gene (reference sequence). The V segment lost 0 bases and the J segment 6 bases; nucleotides outside the gene matches: 7. CDR3 amino acids: CASSIDVTGIDGYTF. Written as DNA, the CDR3 is TGTGCCAGTAGTATAGACGTGACAGGGATCGATGGCTACACCTTC.

The chain links TRBV6-4 to TRBJ2-1; 10 nucleotides line up with TRBD2. Looked up from germline, CDR1 is MRHNA and CDR2 is SNTAGT. CDR3 size: 16 residues. V lost 0 bases and J lost 10; bases outside the gene matches: 9. CDR3 in DNA: TGTGCCAGCAGTGACTCATCGTCTAGCGGGAGCCGGGAGCAGTTCTTC. This codes for CASSDSSSSGSREQFF.

The chain recombines TRBV19 with TRBJ1-1, with D possibly TRBD1 on 6 matching bases. Germline V gene sequence: CDR1 LNHDA, CDR2 SQIVND (reference sequence). The CDR3 loop spans 13 amino acids. The V and J ends lost 6 bases and 5 bases respectively, with 13 bases between them. The DNA of the CDR3 is TGTGCCAGTAGACAACGACAGGATACTGAAGCTTTCTTT. Its translation: CASRQRQDTEAFF. Looking up the rest from reference TRBV19 and TRBJ1-1 gives the full variable domain: DGGITQSPKYLFRKEGQNVTLSCEQNLNHDAMYWYRQDPGQGLRLIYYSQIVNDFQKGDIAEGYSVSREKKESFPLTVTSAQKNPTAFYLCASRQRQDTEAFFGQGTRLTVV.

The chain employs TRBV14 and TRBJ1-5; weak D call: TRBD1 (6 bases). Trimming took off 5 bases at V and 7 bases at J, with 15 bases between the two ends. The length of the CDR3 is 14 residues. CDR1 is SGHDN, CDR2 FVKESK, per germline. The DNA for the CDR3 is TGTGCCAGCAGCGTGGCGGGGGCACAGCAGCCCCAGCATTTT. This codes for CASSVAGAQQPQHF. Using reference TRBV14 and TRBJ1-5 for the parts outside the CDR3, the full variable domain is EAGVTQFPSHSVIEKGQTVTLRCDPISGHDNLYWYRRVMGKEIKFLLHFVKESKQDESGMPNNRFLAERTGGTYSTLKVQPAELEDSGVYFCASSVAGAQQPQHFGDGTRLSIL.

The J gene is TRBJ2-3, the V gene TRBV5-1, with a possible D match to TRBD2 (6 bases). With 0 bases removed from V and 2 bases from J, the gap between germline ends came to 7 bases. This CDR3 has 14 amino acids. Germline CDR1 and CDR2: SGHRS and YFSETQ. The CDR3 spells CASSLGGDTDTQYF. CDR3 in DNA: TGCGCCAGCAGCTTGGGCGGGGACACAGATACGCAGTATTTT.

The chain couples TRBV28 to TRBJ2-5, with TRBD2 identical over 12 bases. Germline CDR1 reads MDHEN; CDR2 reads SYDVKM. There are 14 residues in the CDR3. After removal of 8 bases from V and 4 bases from J, the junction contained 5 bases not matched to a gene. CDR3 bases: TGTGCCAGCCTAGCGGGGGGGCTGGGAGAGACCCAGTACTTC. Amino acids: CASLAGGLGETQYF.

The chain carries TRBV19 and TRBJ1-1, with 7 bases aligning to TRBD1. CDR3 length: 16 amino acids. V was clipped by 3 bases and J by 3 bases; unmatched bases: 10. In germline, CDR1 is LNHDA, CDR2 SQIVND (reference sequence). As DNA, the CDR3 is TGTGCCAGTAGTATCCCCACGACAGGGATTTACACTGAAGCTTTCTTT. Its protein is CASSIPTTGIYTEAFF.

The chain joins TRBV6-6 to TRBJ2-2; 7 bases are shared with TRBD1. Germline CDR1 is MNHNY and CDR2 is SVGAGI (reference sequence). V lost 6 bases, J lost 0 bases, and 7 bases stayed unmatched. This CDR3 has 16 residues. CDR3 nucleotide sequence: TGTGCCAGCAGAATACAGGGGCCCGCGAACACCGGGGAGCTGTTTTTT. Protein sequence: CASRIQGPANTGELFF.

V and J are TRBV19 and TRBJ2-3, with D unclear. V was pared by 5 bases and J by 4 bases, with 7 bases between. The V gene's germline CDR1 is LNHDA and CDR2 SQIVND (reference sequence). This CDR3 spans 12 amino acids. The CDR3 protein is CASSPRADTQYF. CDR3 nucleotide sequence: TGTGCCAGTAGTCCCCGCGCAGATACGCAGTATTTT.

This chain joins TRBV4-1 and TRBJ2-7; unclear D gene. Germline CDR1 MGHRA, CDR2 YSYEKL. The CDR3 spans 13 residues. The germline V and J ends were trimmed by 1 base and 6 bases, with 10 bases remaining between them. CDR3 loop: CASSQAGGSEQYF. In DNA, the CDR3 is TGCGCCAGCAGCCAAGCAGGTGGGTCCGAGCAGTACTTC.